The T cell receptor (beta chain) under discussion was sequenced for a study of blood T cell repertoires in COVID-19. The overall study: The United States, Italy and Spain supplied acute and convalescent COVID-19 samples. PBMCs, B-cell-depleted T cells, or T cells were the source of the cDNA or gDNA that made up the material.

Some clones are missing from TCRdb's copy, which holds only in-frame ones; the method was immunoSEQ multiplex PCR. The sample holds approximately 82,000 clones, 82% seen once. Source material: peripheral blood. This clonotype was obtained from a woman in her 70s with acute or convalescent COVID-19.

CDR3 protein: CASSLQQSSYGYTF. Written as DNA, the CDR3 is TGTGCCAGCAGCTTACAACAGAGTTCCTATGGCTACACCTTC. The chain is built from TRBV5-8 and TRBJ1-2; D is unclear. Germline V gives CDR1 SGHTS, CDR2 YDEGEE. With 2 bases removed from V and 4 bases from J, the gap between germline ends came to 12 bases. The CDR3 runs 14 residues.